This note documents a single T cell receptor beta chain sequence. Trimming took 1 base from V and 1 from J, leaving 14 bases between them. The CDR3 is 16 amino acids. Germline CDR1 GTSNPN, CDR2 SVGIG (reference sequence). The sequencing of unsorted PBMC DNA took place on ten immunoSEQ deep assay plates. Measured with immunoSEQ multiplex PCR; TCRdb has only the in-frame clones, and not every one. Of 450,000 to 500,000 clones in the sample, about 72% were seen once. This specimen belongs to a study of shared clonotypes between healthy human individuals. The V gene is TRBV30, the J gene TRBJ1-3; D ambiguous. This TCR was sampled from a middle-aged woman in good health. Some clones in this sample may be carry-over from other donors' samples. The specimen sequenced was PBMCs. The CDR3 sequence is CAWSATWKASGNTIYF. In nucleotides, the CDR3 is TGTGCCTGGAGTGCCACTTGGAAGGCGTCTGGAAACACCATATATTTT.